This entry concerns a single TCR beta chain. The antigen remains undetermined. Sequenced by immunoSEQ multiplex PCR; TCRdb stores in-frame clones only, minus some. The sample lists over 100,000 clones, about 90% occurring once. The sample belongs to a study of T cell responses to AZD1222 COVID-19 vaccine. Overall study: Combined were second doses at about 4 or about 12 weeks.

Study outcomes and limitations: Spike-specific TCR breadth rose after two AZD1222 doses, and depth rose as well. The study identified only five or six AZD1222 recipients as seropositive at baseline.

The CDR3 is 15 amino acids. Trimming pared 0 bases from V and 8 bases from J, leaving 14 bases between. Germline V gives CDR1 MNHNS, CDR2 SASEGT. Sequencing used peripheral blood, obtained on day 0 of AZD1222 vaccination. The TCR comes from an adult in good health. The V call is TRBV6-1, the J call TRBJ1-3, with D tentatively TRBD1 (5 bases). CDR3 DNA sequence: TGTGCCAGCAGTGAAGCGCCCACCGGGGCGGACACCATATATTTT. Translation: CASSEAPTGADTIYF.